These 10 T cell receptor beta chains share one sample of origin, sequenced in a study of blood T cells in healthy people across ages. A second roughly 6 to 11 cycle PCR used barcoded and J-beta primers. MiXCR, run by TCRdb on the 5' RACE reads, gives a single entry per CDR3 protein. The data show about 1.4 million distinct CDR3 sequences, 59% seen once. The sequenced sample consisted of blood. The receptors were sampled from a man between 18 and 29 years old in good health.

The chain joins TRBV10-3 to TRBJ2-5; TRBD1 agrees at 8 bases. With 10 bases clipped from V and 11 bases from J, the junction kept 9 bases outside the gene matches. This CDR3 is built from 11 residues. Germline V lookup: CDR1 ENHRY, CDR2 SYGVKD. CDR3 DNA: TGTGCCACCGAGCAGGACAGGGAGCAGTACTTC. Translated, it gives CATEQDREQYF.

This clonotype was counted between two and nine times. V and J are TRBV7-2 and TRBJ2-3; 11 nucleotides align to TRBD2. The CDR3 covers 16 residues. Germline CDR1 is SGHTA and CDR2 is FQGNSA. V trimming: 5 bases; J trimming: 4 bases; junction bases outside the gene matches: 8. The CDR3 loop reads CASSPLSGGVSDTQYF. CDR3 bases: TGTGCCAGCAGCCCTCTTAGCGGGGGGGTCTCAGATACGCAGTATTTT.

The chain is built from TRBV20-1 and TRBJ2-5; D may be TRBD1 (5 bases). Near its end, the DNA agrees better with TRBJ2-1, so the J call may be wrong. Germline V gene data show CDR1 as DFQATT and CDR2 as SNEGSKA (reference sequence). The CDR3 extends over 12 amino acids. CDR3 sequence reads: CSAEKGQETQFF. In DNA form, the CDR3 reads TGCAGTGCTGAAAAGGGGCAAGAGACCCAGTTCTTC.

V usage is TRBV29-1 and J usage is TRBJ2-2; D unclear. V was trimmed by 0 bases and J by 4 bases, leaving 6 bases between them. The CDR3 is 13 amino acids. Germline CDR1 reads SQVTM; CDR2 reads ANQGSEA. The CDR3 DNA follows: TGCAGCGTTGAAGATTTCGGCACCGGGGAGCTGTTTTTT. Amino acid sequence: CSVEDFGTGELFF.

V and J are TRBV28 and TRBJ1-2; D remains unclear. Germline V gene sequence: CDR1 MDHEN, CDR2 SYDVKM. This CDR3 contains 12 residues. Trimming left V 7 bases short and J 4 bases short, with 10 bases between. The CDR3: CASKAGLYGYTF. CDR3 nucleotides: TGTGCCAGCAAGGCAGGACTCTATGGCTACACCTTC.

This clonotype showed up many times. The V gene is TRBV4-2, the J gene TRBJ2-7, with TRBD2 matching 14 bases. J was trimmed by 1 base and V by 0 bases; bases with no gene match: 11. This CDR3 has 20 amino acids. The germline gives CDR1 LGHNA, CDR2 YNFKEQ. CDR3 nucleotides: TGTGCCAGCAGCCAAGAAGGGGGATTTGGACTAGCGGGAGGTTCCTACGAGCAGTACTTC. This translates into CASSQEGGFGLAGGSYEQYF.

This clonotype was detected once. This sequence joins TRBV12-3 or TRBV12-4 and TRBJ2-5; TRBD1 is a possible D gene (6 bases). This CDR3 contains 15 residues. V lost 6 bases, J lost 3 bases, and 17 bases lay in between. The CDR3 spells CASSRLQGVKETQYF. CDR3 coding DNA: TGTGCCAGCAGCCGGCTACAGGGTGTGAAAGAGACCCAGTACTTC.

This sequence joins TRBV7-9 and TRBJ2-7; 8 nucleotides agree with TRBD2. There are 17 residues in the CDR3. V dropped 4 bases and J dropped 1; count of bases not matched to a gene: 12. Germline-derived CDR1 and CDR2 are SEHNR and FQNEAQ (reference sequence). The DNA of the CDR3 is TGTGCCAGCAGCTCTATCCTGCTAGCGGGTGTATCCTACGAGCAGTACTTC. This sequence encodes CASSSILLAGVSYEQYF.

This chain uses TRBV29-1 with TRBJ2-1; the D is unclear. Trimming took off 6 bases at V and 8 bases at J, with 8 bases between the two ends. Germline CDR1 is SQVTM and CDR2 is ANQGSEA. The CDR3 spans 10 residues. The CDR3 protein is CSVVNYEQFF. The CDR3 DNA is TGCAGCGTCGTAAACTATGAGCAGTTCTTC.

The chain links TRBV5-1 to TRBJ1-2; 8 nucleotides align to TRBD1. CDR3 length: 15 residues. The germline CDR1 and CDR2 sequences are SGHRS and YFSETQ. Losses at the gene ends were 0 bases for V and 4 bases for J; bases not matched to a gene: 5. The chain's CDR3 is CASSLGDRTTYGYTF. The CDR3 DNA follows: TGCGCCAGCAGCTTGGGGGACAGGACTACCTATGGCTACACCTTC.